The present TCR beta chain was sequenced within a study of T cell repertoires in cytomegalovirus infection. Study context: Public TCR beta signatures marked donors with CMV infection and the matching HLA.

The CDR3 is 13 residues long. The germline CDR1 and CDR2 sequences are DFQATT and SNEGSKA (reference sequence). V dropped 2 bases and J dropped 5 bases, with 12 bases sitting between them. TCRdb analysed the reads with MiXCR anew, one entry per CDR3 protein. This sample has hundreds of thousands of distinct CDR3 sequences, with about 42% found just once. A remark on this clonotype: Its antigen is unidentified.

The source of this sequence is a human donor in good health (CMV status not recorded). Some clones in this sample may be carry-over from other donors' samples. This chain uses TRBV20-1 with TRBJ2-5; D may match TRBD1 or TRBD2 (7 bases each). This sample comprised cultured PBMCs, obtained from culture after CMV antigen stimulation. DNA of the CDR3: TGCAGTGCTAGAATCAGGGGGGGGGAGACCCAGTACTTC. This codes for CSARIRGGETQYF.